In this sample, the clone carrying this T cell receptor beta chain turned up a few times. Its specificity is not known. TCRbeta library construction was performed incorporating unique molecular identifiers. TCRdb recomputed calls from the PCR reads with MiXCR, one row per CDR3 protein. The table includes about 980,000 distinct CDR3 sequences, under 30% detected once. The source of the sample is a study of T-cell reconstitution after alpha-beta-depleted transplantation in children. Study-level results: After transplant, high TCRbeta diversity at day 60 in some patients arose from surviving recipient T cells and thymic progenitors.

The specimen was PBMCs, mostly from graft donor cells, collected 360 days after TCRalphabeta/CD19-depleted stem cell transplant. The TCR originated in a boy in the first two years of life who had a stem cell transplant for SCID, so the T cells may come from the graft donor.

CDR3 sequence reads: CATSIRGRVNNEQFF. The CDR3 DNA sequence: TGTGCCACCAGCATCCGGGGCAGGGTCAACAATGAGCAGTTCTTC. The V call is TRBV15, the J call TRBJ2-1; the D call may be TRBD1 or TRBD2 (5 bases each). The V and J ends lost 4 bases and 5 bases respectively, with 15 bases between them. CDR1 and CDR2 from the germline V gene are LNHNV and YYDKDF (reference sequence). This CDR3 has 15 residues.